The 16 T cell receptor beta chains below come from one sample, sequenced in a study of blood T cells in healthy people across ages. Together with a sample-barcoded 5' primer, a J-beta primer mix was included in a second PCR lasting about 7 to 11 cycles. TCRdb redid the calling of the 5' RACE reads with MiXCR, one entry per CDR3 protein. The sample carries roughly 860,000 distinct CDR3 sequences, approximately 65% recorded once. Material for sequencing was blood. The receptors were gathered from a man aged 30 to 39 in good health.

Note on this clonotype: The junction differs from germline at one of its ends, possibly a read error. CDR3 amino acids: CACSRDRTYEQYF. The CDR3, as DNA: TGTGCCTGCAGTCGGGACAGGACTTACGAGCAGTACTTC. The V and J genes are TRBV6-1 and TRBJ2-7, with 8 bases matching TRBD1. The CDR3 runs to 13 residues. CDR1 and CDR2 (germline): MNHNS, SASEGT.

This clonotype has only a few counts. The chain couples TRBV7-9 to TRBJ2-7; D gene unclear. The CDR3 has 13 residues. CDR1 and CDR2 from the germline V gene are SEHNR and FQNEAQ (reference sequence). V lost 0 bases and J 5 bases, leaving 8 bases between the germline ends. In DNA, the CDR3 is TGTGCCAGCAGCTTAGCCGGTGTTCACGAGCAGTACTTC. Residues: CASSLAGVHEQYF.

The V call is TRBV7-3, the J call TRBJ2-1, with 8 bases fitting TRBD2. The junction had 8 bases not matched to a gene; V was cut back by 5 bases and J by 11 bases. The CDR3 sequence is 13 residues long. Germline V gene sequence: CDR1 SGHTA, CDR2 FQGTGA. As DNA, the CDR3 is TGTGCCAGCAGCGTAGGGCCGGGGGGGCAGCAGTTCTTC. Its translation is CASSVGPGGQQFF.

V usage is TRBV20-1 and J usage is TRBJ2-3; D remains unclear. Germline loops: CDR1 DFQATT, CDR2 SNEGSKA (reference sequence). The CDR3 runs to 13 residues. V shed 3 bases and J shed 0 bases, with 7 bases lying between them. CDR3 protein: CSARYISTDTQYF. The DNA for the CDR3 is TGCAGTGCTAGGTACATTAGCACAGATACGCAGTATTTT.

J is TRBJ2-1 and V is TRBV4-1; TRBD1 is a possible D gene (7 bases). Trimming removed 5 bases at V and 8 bases at J, with 25 bases between. Per germline, CDR1 MGHRA and CDR2 YSYEKL. The CDR3 spans 17 residues. CDR3 nucleotides: TGCGCCAGCAGCGCGGGATTAGTTAGTGCAGGGGGGTATGAGCAGTTCTTC. Translating gives CASSAGLVSAGGYEQFF.

This clonotype was detected a few times. The chain employs TRBV9 and TRBJ2-7; D is tentatively TRBD1 or TRBD2 (5 bases each). Trimming removed 4 bases at V and 3 bases at J, with 14 bases between. There are 14 residues in the CDR3. The germline V gene has CDR1 SGDLS and CDR2 YYNGEE. In DNA form, the CDR3 reads TGTGCCAGCAGCCTGGACACGGGATTCTACGAGCAGTACTTC. This translates into CASSLDTGFYEQYF.

The chain joins TRBV29-1 to TRBJ2-3, with D hard to call. V was shortened by 2 bases and J by 2 bases, with 5 bases between the two germline ends. From germline, CDR1 is SQVTM and CDR2 ANQGSEA. The CDR3 runs to 12 residues. DNA of the CDR3: TGCAGCGTTGAATTGTTCACAGATACGCAGTATTTT. Translating it yields CSVELFTDTQYF.

This chain connects TRBV6-5 to TRBJ2-1; 11 bases are a match to TRBD1. V lost 7 bases to trimming and J lost 7 bases; unmatched junction nucleotides: 6. The CDR3 is 14 amino acids. Looked up from germline, CDR1 is MNHEY and CDR2 is SVGAGI. Here the CDR3 reads CASTRTGGWNEQFF. The CDR3 DNA follows: TGTGCCAGCACTCGGACAGGGGGCTGGAATGAGCAGTTCTTC.

The V gene is TRBV25-1, the J gene TRBJ1-4; tentatively, D is TRBD1 (5 bases). The CDR3 covers 16 residues. V gave up 3 bases and J gave up 4 bases, with 15 bases separating them. Germline CDR1 is MGHDK and CDR2 is SYGVNS. CDR3 sequence (DNA): TGTGCCAGCAGTGACTCCCCGGGACTCATTAATGAAAAACTGTTTTTT. Its translation: CASSDSPGLINEKLFF.

This sequence joins TRBV20-1 and TRBJ1-1; D is undetermined. CDR3 length: 15 residues. Trimming took off 6 bases at V and 0 bases at J, with 17 bases between the two ends. Germline V lookup: CDR1 DFQATT, CDR2 SNEGSKA (reference sequence). CDR3 amino acids: CSARTAFELNTEAFF. DNA of the CDR3: TGCAGTGCAAGAACAGCCTTCGAGCTGAACACTGAAGCTTTCTTT.

The chain carries TRBV7-2 and TRBJ2-1; maybe TRBD2 (6 bases). The CDR3 covers 16 residues. Germline V lookup: CDR1 SGHTA, CDR2 FQGNSA. Trimming took 2 bases from V and 5 from J, leaving 16 bases between them. The CDR3, as DNA: TGTGCCAGCAGCTTAATGTGGGGGGTGGGACACAATGAGCAGTTCTTC. This translates into CASSLMWGVGHNEQFF.

J is TRBJ2-1 and V is TRBV20-1, with D possibly being TRBD1 (5 bases). Germline V gene lookup returns CDR1 DFQATT and CDR2 SNEGSKA (reference sequence). Trimming removed 2 bases at V and 3 bases at J, with 11 bases between. The CDR3 runs 14 residues. The CDR3 reads CSARYLDIYNEQFF. The CDR3, as DNA: TGCAGTGCTAGATACCTGGACATCTACAATGAGCAGTTCTTC.

This clonotype was seen more than once but under ten times. This rearrangement joins TRBV5-1 to TRBJ1-2; no clear D gene. Germline CDR1 is SGHRS and CDR2 is YFSETQ. The length of the CDR3 is 14 residues. Trimming pared 6 bases from V and 7 bases from J, leaving 19 bases between. The CDR3 sequence is CASTPGTSKGGYTF. CDR3 bases: TGCGCCAGCACCCCGGGAACGTCCAAGGGTGGCTACACCTTC. Complete variable domain (other parts from reference TRBV5-1 and TRBJ1-2): KAGVTQTPRYLIKTRGQQVTLSCSPISGHRSVSWYQQTPGQGLQFLFEYFSETQRNKGNFPGRFSGRQFSNSRSEMNVSTLELGDSALYLCASTPGTSKGGYTFGSGTRLTVV.

This chain links TRBV5-1 with TRBJ2-7; 7 nucleotides align to TRBD2. The CDR3 is 15 residues long. The V gene's germline CDR1 is SGHRS and CDR2 YFSETQ. J lost 7 bases, V lost 0 bases, and 10 bases had no gene match. Here the CDR3 reads CASSLVGGGRGEQYF. CDR3 in DNA: TGCGCCAGCAGCTTGGTGGGCGGGGGACGAGGGGAGCAGTACTTC.

V usage is TRBV29-1 and J usage is TRBJ2-4; D may match TRBD1 or TRBD2 (5 bases each). The closer fit of TRBJ2-7 to the DNA end suggests the J call may be wrong. Germline V gene sequence: CDR1 SQVTM, CDR2 ANQGSEA. This CDR3 has 15 residues. Here the CDR3 reads CSAVPGPPGEYEQYF. The CDR3 region has the DNA TGCAGCGCTGTACCGGGACCCCCGGGCGAGTACGAGCAGTACTTC.

This chain uses TRBV6-6 with TRBJ2-7, with TRBD2 as a possible D gene (8 bases). CDR3 size: 13 residues. The germline gives CDR1 MNHNY, CDR2 SVGAGI (reference sequence). V lost 8 bases and J 1 base, leaving 12 bases between the germline ends. This chain's CDR3 is CASREGASYEQYF. DNA of the CDR3: TGTGCCAGCCGGGAGGGGGCTTCCTACGAGCAGTACTTC.